The table lists the clone carrying this T cell receptor beta chain with a count of one. Its antigen is unidentified. This sample was included in a study of CD8 T cells in ankylosing spondylitis. The CDR3 is made up of 19 amino acids. CDR1 KGHSH and CDR2 LQKENI come from the germline V gene. Trimming took 3 bases from V and 12 from J; bases not matched to a gene: 22. Making use of molecular barcodes, quantitative 5'-RACE generated TCR beta libraries. MiXCR, run by TCRdb on the 5' RACE reads, gives a single entry per CDR3 protein. The sample yields about 450,000 distinct CDR3 sequences, 26% seen once. Regarding the study as a whole: Disease-linked clones bore a CD8+ phenotype and were relatively rare in peripheral blood. There was a TCR beta motif, made of eight highly homologous variants, that appeared characteristic of ankylosing spondylitis blood. Reported data indicate significant enrichment of disease-linked clones within matched ankylosing spondylitis synovial fluid.

This rearrangement joins TRBV18 to TRBJ2-2, with 10 bases matching TRBD1. Sequencing was done on a sample of blood, either unsorted or a sorted T cell fraction (not recorded which). The sequence came from a male donor with ankylosing spondylitis. The CDR3 nucleotides are TGTGCCAGCTCACCCAATCAACTCTCCTGGACAGGGGGAATGGACAAGCTGTTTTTT. Protein product: CASSPNQLSWTGGMDKLFF.